The clone carrying this TCR beta chain was seen at least ten times. The data are from a study of T-cell memory formation after mild COVID-19. Germline loops: CDR1 SGHRS, CDR2 YFSETQ. V was clipped by 2 bases and J by 5 bases, with 8 bases between them. The CDR3 totals 13 residues. Libraries for TCRalpha and TCRbeta carried sample barcodes and unique molecular identifiers via 5'RACE. MiXCR was run by TCRdb on the 5' RACE reads, yielding one entry per CDR3 protein. The sample has over 350,000 distinct CDR3 sequences; about a sixth are singletons. This rearrangement joins TRBV5-1 to TRBJ2-1, with a weak D call TRBD2 (6 bases). This clonotype was obtained from a man in his late teens or twenties who had mild COVID-19 (a few samples of this study predate the infection). Cell type and time point are not known. The source material was PBMCs or a T cell subset sorted from them (not recorded which). The CDR3 coding sequence is TGCGCCAGCAGCTTTGGCGGGGACAATGAGCAGTTCTTC. Encoded protein: CASSFGGDNEQFF.